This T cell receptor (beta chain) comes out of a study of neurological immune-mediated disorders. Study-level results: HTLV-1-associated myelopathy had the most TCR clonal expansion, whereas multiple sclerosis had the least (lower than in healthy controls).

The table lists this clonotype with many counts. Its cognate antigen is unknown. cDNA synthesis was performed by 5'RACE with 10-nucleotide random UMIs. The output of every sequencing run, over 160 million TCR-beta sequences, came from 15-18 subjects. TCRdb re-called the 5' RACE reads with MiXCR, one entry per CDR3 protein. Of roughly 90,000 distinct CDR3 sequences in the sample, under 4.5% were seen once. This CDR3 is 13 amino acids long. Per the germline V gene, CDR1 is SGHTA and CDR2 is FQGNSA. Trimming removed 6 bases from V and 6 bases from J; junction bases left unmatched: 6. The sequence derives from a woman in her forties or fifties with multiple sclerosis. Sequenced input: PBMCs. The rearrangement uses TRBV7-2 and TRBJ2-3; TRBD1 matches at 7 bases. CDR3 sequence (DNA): TGTGCCAGCAGGCCGACAGGGTCCGATACGCAGTATTTT. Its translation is CASRPTGSDTQYF.